Shown below are 32 T cell receptor beta chains from a single sample sequenced in a study of CD8 T cells in Susac syndrome. RNA was extracted with the RNeasy kit, and a quantity of roughly 0.5 to 1 ug was reverse transcribed using random hexamers. TCRdb called the immunoSEQ multiplex PCR reads again in MiXCR, with one record for every CDR3 protein. The sample comprises 71,000 or so distinct CDR3 sequences, just over 90% of which are singletons, and more than 0.13% rests with the top ten. Sequencing used CD4+ T cells from PBMCs. The origin of the receptors is a human donor with Susac syndrome.

The chain recombines TRBV7-2 with TRBJ2-7; D is possibly TRBD1 or TRBD2 (6 bases each). The CDR3 runs 15 residues. Germline values: CDR1 SGHTA, CDR2 FQGNSA. Trimming removed 1 base at V and 5 bases at J, with 15 bases between. The CDR3 loop reads CASSLVQGRGDEQYF. Here the CDR3 DNA reads TGTGCCAGCAGCTTAGTTCAGGGGCGCGGGGACGAGCAGTACTTC. The full variable domain, rest sourced from reference TRBV7-2 and TRBJ2-7, is GAGVSQSPSNKVTEKGKDVELRCDPISGHTALYWYRQSLGQGLEFLIYFQGNSAPDKSGLPSDRFSAERTGGSVSTLTIQRTQQEDSAVYLCASSLVQGRGDEQYFGPGTRLTVT.

This clonotype is a singleton in its sample. The chain joins TRBV15 to TRBJ2-3, with a tentative D call TRBD1 (6 bases). Between the trimmed V and J ends, which lost 0 bases and 5 bases, there was a span of 15 bases. The CDR3 extends over 16 amino acids. The germline V gene encodes CDR1 LNHNV and CDR2 YYDKDF (reference sequence). The CDR3 region is CATSREGHLQGDTQYF. CDR3 in DNA: TGTGCCACCAGCAGAGAGGGCCACCTACAGGGAGATACGCAGTATTTT.

This sequence joins TRBV25-1 and TRBJ2-5; D not certain. The V end was cut by 5 bases, the J end by 1 base, with 5 bases between. Germline CDR1 MGHDK, CDR2 SYGVNS. This CDR3 contains 12 residues. The CDR3 sequence is CASSPPQETQYF. The DNA of the CDR3 is TGTGCCAGCAGTCCCCCCCAAGAGACCCAGTACTTC.

The gene calls are TRBV23-1 and TRBJ2-1; 11 bases are a match to TRBD2. TRBV23-1 is sorted into the ORF group, with uncertain function. The CDR3 sequence is 18 residues long. The ends lost 2 bases at V and 8 bases at J; junction bases unmatched: 14. Written as DNA, the CDR3 is TGCGCCAGCAGTCAACTTCCCAACCTTACTAGCGGGGGACATGAGCAGTTCTTC. Its translation is CASSQLPNLTSGGHEQFF.

The chain carries TRBV20-1 and TRBJ2-3, with no clear D. From germline, CDR1 is DFQATT and CDR2 SNEGSKA (reference sequence). Trimming removed 5 bases from V and 0 bases from J, with 15 bases in between. The CDR3 is made up of 15 amino acids. CDR3 region: CSAVYPVTSTDTQYF. DNA of the CDR3: TGCAGTGCTGTCTACCCGGTGACTAGCACAGATACGCAGTATTTT.

V and J are TRBV3-1 and TRBJ2-2, with 8 bases lining up with TRBD1. Germline CDR1 and CDR2: LGHDT and YNNKEL (reference sequence). The CDR3 is 15 residues long. V shed 2 bases, J shed 6 bases, and the junction held 5 bases outside the gene matches. The CDR3 DNA reads as TGTGCCAGCAGCCAAACAGGGGGTTTTCCCGGGGAGCTGTTTTTT. Protein sequence: CASSQTGGFPGELFF. The variable domain in full, completed from reference TRBV3-1 and TRBJ2-2, reads DTAVSQTPKYLVTQMGNDKSIKCEQNLGHDTMYWYKQDSKKFLKIMFSYNNKELIINETVPNRFSPKSPDKAHLNLHINSLELGDSAVYFCASSQTGGFPGELFFGEGSRLTVL.

The CDR3: CASSSQGTSGANVLTF. The CDR3 nucleotides are TGTGCCAGCAGCTCACAGGGCACCTCTGGGGCCAACGTCCTGACTTTC. This chain joins TRBV7-2 and TRBJ2-6, with a possible D match to TRBD1 (6 bases). Between the trimmed V and J ends, which lost 4 bases and 0 bases, there was a span of 10 bases. CDR1 is SGHTA, CDR2 FQGNSA, per germline. The CDR3 runs to 16 residues.

This chain uses TRBV30 with TRBJ1-6; D not resolved. V was pared by 3 bases and J by 11 bases, with 8 bases between. The CDR3 runs 11 residues. Germline V gives CDR1 GTSNPN, CDR2 SVGIG (reference sequence). The CDR3 sequence is CAWSPRAPLHF. CDR3 DNA: TGTGCCTGGAGCCCTAGGGCACCCCTCCACTTT.

This clonotype was recorded only once. The chain joins TRBV5-4 to TRBJ1-1; 12 nucleotides agree with TRBD1. With V trimmed by 2 bases and J by 5 bases, 7 bases remained unmatched. CDR1 is SGHNT, CDR2 YYREEE, per germline (reference sequence). The CDR3 runs to 16 residues. Here the CDR3 reads CASSFPGQGARTEAFF. DNA of the CDR3: TGTGCCAGCAGCTTCCCGGGACAGGGGGCTCGGACTGAAGCTTTCTTT.

The chain joins TRBV14 to TRBJ1-4; D remains unclear. The germline V and J ends were trimmed by 0 bases and 11 bases, with 7 bases remaining between them. The CDR3 runs 12 residues. Looked up from germline, CDR1 is SGHDN and CDR2 is FVKESK. Here the CDR3 DNA reads TGTGCCAGCAGCCAAGACGGGAACAAACTGTTTTTT. Translation gives CASSQDGNKLFF.

The chain joins TRBV4-1 to TRBJ2-5, with D possibly matching TRBD1 (7 bases). V shed 3 bases and J shed 4 bases, with 21 bases lying between them. The CDR3 length is 17 residues. Per germline, CDR1 MGHRA and CDR2 YSYEKL. DNA of the CDR3: TGCGCCAGCAGCCAGGCGGGACAGATAACTGGTGGAGAGACCCAGTACTTC. It codes for CASSQAGQITGGETQYF.

The J gene is TRBJ2-1, the V gene TRBV7-2; 10 bases are a match to TRBD1. The ends lost 5 bases at V and 16 bases at J; junction bases unmatched: 8. The CDR3 contains 12 residues. Germline values: CDR1 SGHTA, CDR2 FQGNSA. Written as DNA, the CDR3 is TGTGCCAGCAGCCTCCAGACAGGGGGCCGTTTCTTC. It specifies CASSLQTGGRFF.

The chain carries TRBV5-5 and TRBJ1-5; the match to TRBD1 covers 9 bases. The V and J ends lost 4 bases and 4 bases, in that order; junction bases with no gene match: 9. Germline V lookup: CDR1 SGHKS, CDR2 YYEKEE (reference sequence). This CDR3 spans 16 amino acids. The CDR3 coding sequence is TGTGCCAGCAGCCCTATACGGACAGGGGAAAATCAGCCCCAGCATTTT. Translating gives CASSPIRTGENQPQHF.

The chain has TRBV3-1 and TRBJ1-5; TRBD1 matches 7 bases. The CDR3 covers 14 residues. Germline trimming cut 4 bases from V and 7 bases from J; bases unmatched to any gene: 7. Germline CDR1 reads LGHDT; CDR2 reads YNNKEL (reference sequence). The CDR3 reads CASSPYRGGQPQHF. The CDR3 bases are TGTGCCAGCAGCCCCTACAGGGGAGGGCAGCCCCAGCATTTT.

This chain connects TRBV4-1 to TRBJ2-2; tentative D call: TRBD1 (6 bases). The length of the CDR3 is 17 residues. The V gene lost 4 bases and the J gene lost 1 base, with 16 bases spanning the gap. The germline gives CDR1 MGHRA, CDR2 YSYEKL. The CDR3 sequence: CASSRPDRPQNTGELFF. The CDR3 nucleotides read TGCGCCAGCAGCCGTCCAGACAGGCCCCAGAACACCGGGGAGCTGTTTTTT.

This chain links TRBV20-1 with TRBJ2-5; 14 nucleotides align to TRBD2. Germline V gene lookup returns CDR1 DFQATT and CDR2 SNEGSKA (reference sequence). V was clipped by 6 bases and J by 5 bases; unmatched bases: 8. This CDR3 comprises 15 residues. This CDR3 is CSAATSGGERETQYF. CDR3 DNA: TGCAGTGCAGCGACTAGCGGGGGGGAGAGGGAGACCCAGTACTTC.

This rearrangement joins TRBV7-2 to TRBJ2-2, with D perhaps TRBD2 (6 bases). V dropped 5 bases and J dropped 5 bases, with 18 bases sitting between them. The CDR3 runs to 16 residues. Germline values: CDR1 SGHTA, CDR2 FQGNSA. CDR3 amino acids: CASSPNAGFITGELFF. The DNA for the CDR3 is TGTGCCAGCAGCCCGAATGCGGGATTCATAACCGGGGAGCTGTTTTTT.

The chain employs TRBV5-5 and TRBJ2-3, with a possible D match to TRBD2 (6 bases). Per the germline V gene, CDR1 is SGHKS and CDR2 is YYEKEE (reference sequence). There are 15 residues in the CDR3. V dropped 0 bases and J dropped 4 bases, with 12 bases sitting between them. The chain's CDR3 is CASSLEGGFADTQYF. The CDR3 DNA reads as TGTGCCAGCAGCTTGGAAGGAGGGTTTGCAGATACGCAGTATTTT.

The chain links TRBV28 to TRBJ2-5; D uncertain. With 3 bases removed from V and 3 bases from J, the gap between germline ends came to 11 bases. The CDR3 length is 14 residues. Germline CDR1 is MDHEN and CDR2 is SYDVKM. This CDR3 reads CASSLAGPEETQYF. CDR3 bases: TGTGCCAGCAGTTTGGCCGGGCCAGAAGAGACCCAGTACTTC.

The chain carries TRBV5-1 and TRBJ1-1; D uncertain. Trimming removed 3 bases from V and 8 bases from J, with 14 bases in between. Germline loops: CDR1 SGHRS, CDR2 YFSETQ. The CDR3 has 13 residues. CDR3 coding DNA: TGCGCCAGCAGCTCCCAAGCGGCAGGAGAAGCTTTCTTT. Translation: CASSSQAAGEAFF.

This clonotype showed up just once. The chain combines TRBV10-3 with TRBJ1-5, with D possibly being TRBD1 (5 bases). Trimming took off 6 bases at V and 3 bases at J, with 12 bases between the two ends. The CDR3 is 14 amino acids. Germline V lookup: CDR1 ENHRY, CDR2 SYGVKD. The DNA of the CDR3 is TGTGCCATCAGGCCCTCCGGGGCCAATCAGCCCCAGCATTTT. Translated: CAIRPSGANQPQHF.

This clonotype was seen just once. The chain links TRBV7-8 to TRBJ1-5; D is unclear. The CDR3 length is 14 residues. Trimming shortened V by 1 base and J by 4 bases, and 8 bases separated the two germline ends. CDR1 is SGHVS and CDR2 is FQNEAQ in the germline V gene. The CDR3 DNA sequence: TGTGCCAGCAGCTTAGGCAGGTATAATCAGCCCCAGCATTTT. It specifies CASSLGRYNQPQHF.

The chain recombines TRBV6-2 or TRBV6-3 with TRBJ2-3, with D perhaps TRBD1 (6 bases). CDR1 and CDR2 (germline): MNHEY, SVGEGT. V lost 6 bases and J 3 bases, leaving 19 bases between the germline ends. This CDR3 is built from 16 residues. CDR3 loop: CASSRTAAVGTDTQYF. As DNA, the CDR3 is TGTGCCAGCAGCCGGACAGCAGCGGTAGGGACAGATACGCAGTATTTT.

The rearrangement uses TRBV12-3 or TRBV12-4 and TRBJ1-6; D perhaps matches TRBD1 (6 bases). This CDR3 spans 15 amino acids. V shed 6 bases and J shed 6 bases, with 15 bases lying between them. The CDR3 coding sequence is TGTGCCAGCAGCCCTACCCGACAGGTTAATTCACCCCTCCACTTT. Translating gives CASSPTRQVNSPLHF.

The rearrangement links TRBV25-1 to TRBJ1-4; TRBD1 might be the D (5 bases). The CDR3 length is 13 residues. V shed 6 bases and J shed 3 bases, with 8 bases lying between them. Germline assignment: CDR1 MGHDK and CDR2 SYGVNS. The CDR3 is CASRGLPNEKLFF. CDR3 in DNA: TGTGCCAGCAGGGGACTGCCTAATGAAAAACTGTTTTTT.

V is TRBV11-2 and J is TRBJ2-3; 11 positions agree with TRBD2. V lost 5 bases and J lost 4; bases outside the gene matches: 8. The length of the CDR3 is 16 residues. Germline assignment: CDR1 SGHAT and CDR2 FQNNGV. The CDR3 bases are TGTGCCAGCAGCCGGGGGGGGACTAGCGGATCAGATACGCAGTATTTT. Translated: CASSRGGTSGSDTQYF.

The chain recombines TRBV28 with TRBJ1-5, with 8 bases fitting TRBD1. This CDR3 is built from 15 residues. J lost 3 bases, V lost 6 bases, and 7 bases had no gene match. The germline V gene encodes CDR1 MDHEN and CDR2 SYDVKM. CDR3 nucleotide sequence: TGTGCCAGCAGCGCCGGGGGACAGGTCAATCAGCCCCAGCATTTT. Translating it yields CASSAGGQVNQPQHF.

This chain joins TRBV7-2 and TRBJ2-3, with TRBD2 matching 10 bases. CDR1 and CDR2 from the germline V gene are SGHTA and FQGNSA. The CDR3 has 15 amino acids. Losses at the gene ends were 2 bases for V and 7 bases for J; bases not matched to a gene: 6. The CDR3 spells CASSLRSGGANTQYF. In DNA form, the CDR3 reads TGTGCCAGCAGCTTACGAAGCGGGGGGGCAAATACGCAGTATTTT.

This chain links TRBV6-6 with TRBJ1-6; tentative D call: TRBD1 (5 bases). Germline lookup yields CDR1 MNHNY and CDR2 SVGAGI (reference sequence). Trimming removed 6 bases from V and 6 bases from J, with 12 bases in between. CDR3 length: 14 amino acids. CDR3 region: CASRGADSNSPLHF. The CDR3 DNA reads as TGTGCCAGCAGAGGGGCGGACTCTAATTCACCCCTCCACTTT.

The V and J genes are TRBV15 and TRBJ1-2; D call uncertain. The V gene's germline CDR1 is LNHNV and CDR2 YYDKDF (reference sequence). The CDR3 is 12 amino acids. V lost 0 bases to trimming and J lost 8 bases, with 7 bases between them. The CDR3 DNA reads TGTGCCACCAGCAGAGACCCCTACGGCTACACCTTC. This gives the protein CATSRDPYGYTF.

This sequence joins TRBV4-1 and TRBJ1-5, with a weak D call TRBD1 (6 bases). This CDR3 has 14 residues. Looked up from germline, CDR1 is MGHRA and CDR2 is YSYEKL. Trimming took off 1 base at V and 7 bases at J, with 11 bases between the two ends. CDR3 loop: CASSQGRGGQPQHF. CDR3 nucleotides: TGCGCCAGCAGCCAAGGTAGGGGGGGGCAGCCCCAGCATTTT.

The genes are TRBV9 and TRBJ2-2; D is ambiguous. Trimming left V 3 bases short and J 1 base short, with 7 bases between. The CDR3 has 14 residues. From germline, CDR1 is SGDLS and CDR2 YYNGEE. The CDR3 region is CASSAQQNTGELFF. The CDR3 nucleotides are TGTGCCAGCAGCGCCCAGCAGAACACCGGGGAGCTGTTTTTT.